This T cell receptor (beta chain) came from a study of cytomegalovirus exposure and HLA in healthy donors. Notes on the study in general: Later on, analysis showed that most CMV-associated TCR beta chains appeared to be HLA-restricted.

Germline V gives CDR1 SGHTA, CDR2 FQGNSA. V lost 1 base, J lost 5 bases, and 2 bases stayed unmatched. The CDR3 is 15 amino acids. With 60 Vbeta and 13 Jbeta primers, the PCR was carried out. Profiling relied on immunoSEQ multiplex PCR, and the TCRdb table lists in-frame clones only, not all of them. Among more than 60,000 clones listed, under 80% were seen once. To note about this clone: Its antigen is unknown.

This TCR came from a male donor in good health and CMV-seropositive. The sample consisted of PBMCs. The chain uses TRBV7-2 and TRBJ2-1, with 10 bases fitting TRBD2. CDR3 sequence: CASSLGLAGDNEQFF. The CDR3 DNA reads TGTGCCAGCAGCTTAGGACTAGCGGGTGACAATGAGCAGTTCTTC.